This T cell receptor beta chain was documented in a study of cytomegalovirus exposure and HLA in healthy donors. As for the study in general: There were under 140 million unique TCR beta sequences, drawn from about 180 million T cells, in an earlier analysis.

PCR involved 60 Vbeta and 13 Jbeta primers. Clones were read by immunoSEQ multiplex PCR, and TCRdb kept only the in-frame ones, dropping some. The profile shows over 150,000 clones, less than 80% of them singletons. This clone was picked up one time. The germline V and J ends were trimmed by 4 bases and 2 bases, with 15 bases remaining between them. CDR1 is MNHNS and CDR2 is SASEGT in the germline V gene. This CDR3 has 15 residues. The sequencing input was PBMCs. This receptor was identified in a middle-aged man in good health and CMV-seronegative. The chain recombines TRBV6-1 with TRBJ2-7; tentatively, D is TRBD1 (6 bases). The CDR3 sequence: CASSAYAGTTYEQYF. The CDR3 DNA sequence: TGTGCCAGCAGTGCTTATGCCGGGACAACCTACGAGCAGTACTTC.